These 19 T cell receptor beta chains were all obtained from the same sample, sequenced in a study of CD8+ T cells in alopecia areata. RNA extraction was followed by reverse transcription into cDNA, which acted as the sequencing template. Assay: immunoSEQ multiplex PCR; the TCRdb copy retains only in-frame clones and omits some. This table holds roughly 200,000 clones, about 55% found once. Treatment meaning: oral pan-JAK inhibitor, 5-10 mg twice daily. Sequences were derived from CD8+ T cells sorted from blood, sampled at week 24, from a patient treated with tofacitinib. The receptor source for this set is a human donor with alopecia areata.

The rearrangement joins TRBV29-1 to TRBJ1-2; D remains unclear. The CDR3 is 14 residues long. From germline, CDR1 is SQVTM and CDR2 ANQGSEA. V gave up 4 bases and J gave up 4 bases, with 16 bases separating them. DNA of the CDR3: TGCAGCGTTGTCGTTGAGGAACAGAGCTATGGCTACACCTTC. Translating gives CSVVVEEQSYGYTF.

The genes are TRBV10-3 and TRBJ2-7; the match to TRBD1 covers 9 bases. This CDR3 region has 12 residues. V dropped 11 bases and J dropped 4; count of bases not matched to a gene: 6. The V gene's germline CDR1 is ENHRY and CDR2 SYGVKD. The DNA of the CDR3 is TGTGCCGTCCGGGACAGGGATTACGAGCAGTACTTC. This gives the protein CAVRDRDYEQYF.

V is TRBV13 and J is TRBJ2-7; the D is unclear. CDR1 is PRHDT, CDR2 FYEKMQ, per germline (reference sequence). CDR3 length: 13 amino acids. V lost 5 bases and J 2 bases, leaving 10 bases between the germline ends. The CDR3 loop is CASSVYSTYEQYF. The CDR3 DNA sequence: TGTGCCAGCAGCGTTTACAGTACCTACGAGCAGTACTTC.

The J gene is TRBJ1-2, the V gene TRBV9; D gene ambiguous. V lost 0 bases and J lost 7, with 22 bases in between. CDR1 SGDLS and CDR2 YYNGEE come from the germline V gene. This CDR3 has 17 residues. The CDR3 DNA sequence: TGTGCCAGCAGCGTAGCCATAAACCCCGAGGGTTGGCGTGGCTACACCTTC. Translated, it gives CASSVAINPEGWRGYTF.

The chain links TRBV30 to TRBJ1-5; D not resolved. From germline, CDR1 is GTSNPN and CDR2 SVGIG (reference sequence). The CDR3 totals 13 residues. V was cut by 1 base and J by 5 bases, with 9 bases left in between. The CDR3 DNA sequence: TGTGCCTGGAGTGATTCAGTAGATCAGCCCCAGCATTTT. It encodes CAWSDSVDQPQHF.

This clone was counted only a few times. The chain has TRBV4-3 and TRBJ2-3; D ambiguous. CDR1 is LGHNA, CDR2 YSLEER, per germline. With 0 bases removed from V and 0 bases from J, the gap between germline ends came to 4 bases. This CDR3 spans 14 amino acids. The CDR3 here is CASSQDTSTDTQYF. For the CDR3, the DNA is TGCGCCAGCAGCCAAGACACAAGCACAGATACGCAGTATTTT.

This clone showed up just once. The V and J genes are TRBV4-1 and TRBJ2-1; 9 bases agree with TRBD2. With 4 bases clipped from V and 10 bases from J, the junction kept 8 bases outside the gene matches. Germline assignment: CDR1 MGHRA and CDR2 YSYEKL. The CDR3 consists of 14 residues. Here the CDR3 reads CASSPSSGAREQFF. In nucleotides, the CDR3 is TGCGCCAGCAGCCCTTCTAGCGGGGCCAGGGAGCAGTTCTTC.

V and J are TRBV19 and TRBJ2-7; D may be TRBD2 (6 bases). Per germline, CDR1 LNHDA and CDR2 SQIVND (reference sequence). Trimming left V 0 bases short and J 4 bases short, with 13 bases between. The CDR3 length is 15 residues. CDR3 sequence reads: CASSIDRSGTYEQYF. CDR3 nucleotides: TGTGCCAGTAGTATAGATCGATCGGGGACTTACGAGCAGTACTTC.

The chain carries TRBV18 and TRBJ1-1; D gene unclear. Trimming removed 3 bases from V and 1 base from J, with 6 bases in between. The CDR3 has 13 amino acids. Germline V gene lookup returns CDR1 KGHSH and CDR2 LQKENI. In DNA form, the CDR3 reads TGTGCCAGCTCACCGGGTAAGAACACTGAAGCTTTCTTT. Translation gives CASSPGKNTEAFF.

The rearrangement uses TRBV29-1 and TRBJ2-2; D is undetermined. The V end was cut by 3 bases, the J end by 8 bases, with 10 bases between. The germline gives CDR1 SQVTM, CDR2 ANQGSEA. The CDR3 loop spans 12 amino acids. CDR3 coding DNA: TGCAGCGTTGAGGCGCCCGAAGGGGAGCTGTTTTTT. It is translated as CSVEAPEGELFF.

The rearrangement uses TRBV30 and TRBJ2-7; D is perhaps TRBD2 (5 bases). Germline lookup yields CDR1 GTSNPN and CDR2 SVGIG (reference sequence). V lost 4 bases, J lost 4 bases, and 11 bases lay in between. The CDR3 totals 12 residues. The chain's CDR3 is CAWTSGEYEQYF. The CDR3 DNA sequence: TGTGCCTGGACCAGCGGAGAATACGAGCAGTACTTC.

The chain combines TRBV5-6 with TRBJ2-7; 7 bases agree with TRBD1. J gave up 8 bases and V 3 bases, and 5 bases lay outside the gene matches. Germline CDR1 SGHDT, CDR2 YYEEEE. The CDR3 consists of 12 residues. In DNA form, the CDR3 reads TGTGCCAGCAGCTCCTTACAGGGGAAGCAGTACTTC. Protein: CASSSLQGKQYF.

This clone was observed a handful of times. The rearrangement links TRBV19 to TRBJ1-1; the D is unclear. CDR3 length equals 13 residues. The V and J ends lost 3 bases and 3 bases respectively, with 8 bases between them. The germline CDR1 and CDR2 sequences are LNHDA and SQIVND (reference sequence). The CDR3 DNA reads TGTGCCAGTAGTATCCCGGGATACACTGAAGCTTTCTTT. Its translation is CASSIPGYTEAFF.

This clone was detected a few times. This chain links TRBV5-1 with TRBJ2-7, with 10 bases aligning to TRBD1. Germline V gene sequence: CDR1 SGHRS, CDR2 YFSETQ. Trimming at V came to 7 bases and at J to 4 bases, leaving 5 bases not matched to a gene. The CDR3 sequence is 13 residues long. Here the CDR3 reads CASRVGQGYEQYF. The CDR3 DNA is TGCGCCAGCCGGGTGGGACAGGGGTACGAGCAGTACTTC.

The CDR3 reads CASSSNSGLAKNIQYF. The CDR3, as DNA: TGTGCCAGCAGTTCCAATAGCGGCCTAGCCAAAAACATTCAGTACTTC. The J gene is TRBJ2-4, the V gene TRBV11-2, with a weak D call TRBD2 (6 bases). The germline V gene encodes CDR1 SGHAT and CDR2 FQNNGV. The V and J ends lost 6 bases and 0 bases respectively, with 15 bases between them. The CDR3 loop spans 16 amino acids.

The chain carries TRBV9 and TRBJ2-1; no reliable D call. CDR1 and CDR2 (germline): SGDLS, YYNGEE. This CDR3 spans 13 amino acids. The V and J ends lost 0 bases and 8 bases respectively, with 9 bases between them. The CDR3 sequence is CASSVAPSDEQFF. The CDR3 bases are TGTGCCAGCAGCGTAGCCCCCTCTGATGAGCAGTTCTTC.

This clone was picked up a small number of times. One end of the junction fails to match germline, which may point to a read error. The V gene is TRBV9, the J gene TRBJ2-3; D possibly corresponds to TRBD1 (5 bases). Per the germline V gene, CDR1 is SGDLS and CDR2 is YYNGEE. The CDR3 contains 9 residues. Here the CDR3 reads CASTTQGDF. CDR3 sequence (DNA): TGTGCCAGCACCACCCAAGGGGATTTT.

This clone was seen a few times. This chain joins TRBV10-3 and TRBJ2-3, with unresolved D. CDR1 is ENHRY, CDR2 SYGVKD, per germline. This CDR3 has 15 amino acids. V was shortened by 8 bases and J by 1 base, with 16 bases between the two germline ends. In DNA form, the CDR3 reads TGTGCCATCTACTCTGGTGCTCGGGGCACAGATACGCAGTATTTT. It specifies CAIYSGARGTDTQYF.

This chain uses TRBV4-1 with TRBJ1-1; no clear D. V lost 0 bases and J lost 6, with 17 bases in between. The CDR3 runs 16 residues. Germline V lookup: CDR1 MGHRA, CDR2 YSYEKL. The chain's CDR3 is CASSQEAASGRPEAFF. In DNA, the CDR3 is TGCGCCAGCAGCCAAGAGGCGGCCAGCGGACGACCTGAAGCTTTCTTT.